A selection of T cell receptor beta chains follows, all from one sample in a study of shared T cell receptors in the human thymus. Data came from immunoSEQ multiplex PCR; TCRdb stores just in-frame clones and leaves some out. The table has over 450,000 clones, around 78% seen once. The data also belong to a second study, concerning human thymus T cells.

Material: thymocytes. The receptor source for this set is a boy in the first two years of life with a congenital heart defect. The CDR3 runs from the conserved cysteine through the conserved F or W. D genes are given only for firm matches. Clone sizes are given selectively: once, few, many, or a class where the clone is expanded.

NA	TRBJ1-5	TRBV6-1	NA	TGTGCCAGCAGTGAACGGCTGGGCAGCTCCCACGCCCAGCATTTT	CASSERLGSSHAQHF
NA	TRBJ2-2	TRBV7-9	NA	TGTGCCAGCAGCCAGGGGTCCGGGGAGCTGTTTTTT	CASSQGSGELFF
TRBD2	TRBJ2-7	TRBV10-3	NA	TGTGCCATCAGTGAGTCTAGAAGACTAGCCGAAGGCTACGAGCAGTACTTC	CAISESRRLAEGYEQYF
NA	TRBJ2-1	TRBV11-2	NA	TGTGCCAGCAGCTTGCCAGGTAATGAGCAGTTCTTC	CASSLPGNEQFF
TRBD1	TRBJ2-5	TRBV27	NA	TGTGCCAGCAGACGGGACAGGGGTGCAGAGACCCAGTACTTC	CASRRDRGAETQYF
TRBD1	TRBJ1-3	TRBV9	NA	TGTGCCAGCAGCGCCACGGACAGGAGCTCTGGAAACACCATATATTTT	CASSATDRSSGNTIYF
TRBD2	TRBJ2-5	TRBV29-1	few	TGCAGCGCCGAGGCGACTAGCGGGAGGTTAGAGACCCAGTACTTC	CSAEATSGRLETQYF
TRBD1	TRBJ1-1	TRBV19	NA	TGTGCCAGTAGTATAGAGCCAACAGGGGGCGTCGCTGAAGCTTTCTTT	CASSIEPTGGVAEAFF
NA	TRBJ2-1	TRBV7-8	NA	TGTGCCAGCAGCCCGCCAAGCCGGAGCTCCTACAATGAGCAGTTCTTC	CASSPPSRSSYNEQFF
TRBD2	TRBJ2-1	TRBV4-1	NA	TGCGCCAGCAGCCGTCTCACATTAGCGGGAGGTCCCTCCTACAATGAGCAGTTCTTC	CASSRLTLAGGPSYNEQFF
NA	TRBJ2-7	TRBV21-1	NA	TGTGCCAGCAGCAAATATAGCGGTAGGTGGTTCGAGCAGTACTTC	CASSKYSGRWFEQYF
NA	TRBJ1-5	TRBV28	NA	TGTGCCAGCAGTGCCCCAGACAGACCCACCAATCAGCCCCAGCATTTT	CASSAPDRPTNQPQHF
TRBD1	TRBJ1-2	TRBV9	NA	TGTGCCAGCAGAGGGACAGGCGCCAACTATGGCTACACCTTC	CASRGTGANYGYTF
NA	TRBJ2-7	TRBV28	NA	TGTGCCAGCACGAGGGATTTTTACGAGCAGTACTTC	CASTRDFYEQYF
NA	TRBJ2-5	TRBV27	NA	TGTGCCAGCAGTTCAGCAGGGGAAGAGACCCAGTACTTC	CASSSAGEETQYF
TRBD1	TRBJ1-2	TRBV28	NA	TGTGCCAGCAGAAGGACAGGCGTCTATGGCTACACCTTC	CASRRTGVYGYTF
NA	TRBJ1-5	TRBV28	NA	TGTGCCAGCAGTTTAACACAACCCATTTTTGGCAATCAGCCCCAGCATTTT	CASSLTQPIFGNQPQHF
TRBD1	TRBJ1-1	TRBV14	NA	TGTGCCAGCAGGGGACAGGAGAACACTGAAGCTTTCTTT	CASRGQENTEAFF
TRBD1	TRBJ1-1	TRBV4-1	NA	TGCGCCAGCAGCCAAGAGGTATCCGAGAGGGACAGTAAGTCTAAGGGGTCCACTGAAGCTTTCTTT	CASSQEVSERDSKSKGSTEAFF
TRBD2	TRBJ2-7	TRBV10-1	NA	TGCGCCAGCAGTGAGTCGGGAGGGCCGGTCGAGCAGTACTTC	CASSESGGPVEQYF
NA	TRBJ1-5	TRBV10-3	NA	TGTGCCATCAGTGAGCTAGAACGAGGGATGCCCCAGCATTTT	CAISELERGMPQHF
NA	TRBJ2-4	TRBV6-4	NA	TGTGCCAGCAGTGCCTCCGGCGGCCTGGGGGGCAAAAACATTCAGTACTTC	CASSASGGLGGKNIQYF
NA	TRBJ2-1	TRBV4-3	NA	TGCGCCAGCAGCCAAGGGGTGAGGGCCCATGGTTTGAGGCCCTCCTACAATGAGCAGTTCTTC	CASSQGVRAHGLRPSYNEQFF
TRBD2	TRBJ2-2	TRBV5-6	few	TGTGCCAGCAGCTTGGTCCTAGCGGGAGCTACCGGGGAGCTGTTTTTT	CASSLVLAGATGELFF
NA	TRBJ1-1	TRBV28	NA	TGTGCCAGCAGTTTATGTACAGATGAAGCTTTCTTT	CASSLCTDEAFF
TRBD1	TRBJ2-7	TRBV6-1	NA	TGTGCCAGCAGTGAAGAGGGGGGACAGGGGACCTACGAGCAGTACTTC	CASSEEGGQGTYEQYF
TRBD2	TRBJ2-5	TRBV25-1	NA	TGTGCCAGCTGCACGACTAGCGGGAGCCAAGAGACCCAGTACTTC	CASCTTSGSQETQYF
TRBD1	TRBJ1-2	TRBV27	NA	TGTGCCAGCAGTATACCCCGGCACCGGACAGGTCTAAGACTGGATGGCTACACCTTC	CASSIPRHRTGLRLDGYTF
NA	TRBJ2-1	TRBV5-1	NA	TGCGCCAGCAGCTCCCCCACCTCGGAGACGGACTACAATGAGCAGTTCTTC	CASSSPTSETDYNEQFF
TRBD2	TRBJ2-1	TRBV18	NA	TGTGCCAGCTCACCTCAGGGGACTAGCGGGAGATACAATGAGCAGTTCTTC	CASSPQGTSGRYNEQFF
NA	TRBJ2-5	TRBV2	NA	TGTGCCAGCAGTGACCCGGGAGTACGGGAGACCCAGTACTTC	CASSDPGVRETQYF